Included here is one T cell receptor (beta chain) sequence, with context. The antigen remains undetermined. When replicate PCRs were run on sorted subsets, they used around 0.2 ug DNA, about 31,000 T cell genomes. Libraries were prepared by immunoSEQ multiplex PCR; TCRdb keeps only in-frame clonotypes and omits some of them. The data contain under 1,100,000 clones, about 70% of them singletons. This sample stems from a study of shared clonotypes between healthy human individuals. General observations from the study: For naive CD4 cells, roughly 5% of clonotypes were shared across a handful of donors.

Germline V gene lookup returns CDR1 SGHTA and CDR2 FQGNSA. The CDR3 spans 14 residues. V dropped 1 base and J dropped 7 bases, with 12 bases sitting between them. The chain is built from TRBV7-2 and TRBJ2-3, with unresolved D. This TCR was recovered from a young man in good health. Input material: memory CD4+ T cells sorted from blood. As to subset: CD45RA-negative fraction. This CDR3 reads CASSLDLVSYTQYF. The CDR3 nucleotides are TGTGCCAGCAGCTTAGACCTGGTATCATATACGCAGTATTTT.